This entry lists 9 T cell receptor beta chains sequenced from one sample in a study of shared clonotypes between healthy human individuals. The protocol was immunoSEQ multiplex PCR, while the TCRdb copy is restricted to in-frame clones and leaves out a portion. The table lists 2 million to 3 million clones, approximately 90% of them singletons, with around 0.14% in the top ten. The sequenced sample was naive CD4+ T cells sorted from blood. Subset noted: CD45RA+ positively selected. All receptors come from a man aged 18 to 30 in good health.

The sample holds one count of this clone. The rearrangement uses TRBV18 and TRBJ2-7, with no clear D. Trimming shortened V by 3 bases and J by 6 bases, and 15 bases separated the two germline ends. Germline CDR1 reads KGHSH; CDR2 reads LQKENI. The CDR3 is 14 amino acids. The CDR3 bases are TGTGCCAGCTCACCGCCAGGTAGGGAACCCGAGCAGTACTTC. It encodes CASSPPGREPEQYF.

CDR3 sequence (DNA): TGTGCCAGTAGTCCCCCGGGAATAAGTTACAATGAGCAGTTCTTC. Its protein product is CASSPPGISYNEQFF. This chain uses TRBV19 with TRBJ2-1; D possibly corresponds to TRBD2 (5 bases). The CDR3 is 15 residues long. The V end lost 5 bases, the J end lost 4 bases, and 15 bases lay between the germline ends. CDR1 and CDR2 (germline): LNHDA, SQIVND (reference sequence).

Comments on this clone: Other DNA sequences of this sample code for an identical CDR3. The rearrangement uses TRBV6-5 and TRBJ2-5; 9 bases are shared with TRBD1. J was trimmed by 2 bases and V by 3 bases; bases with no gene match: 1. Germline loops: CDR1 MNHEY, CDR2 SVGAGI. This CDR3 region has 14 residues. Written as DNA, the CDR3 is TGTGCCAGCAGTTATGGACAGGGGCAAGAGACCCAGTACTTC. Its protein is CASSYGQGQETQYF.

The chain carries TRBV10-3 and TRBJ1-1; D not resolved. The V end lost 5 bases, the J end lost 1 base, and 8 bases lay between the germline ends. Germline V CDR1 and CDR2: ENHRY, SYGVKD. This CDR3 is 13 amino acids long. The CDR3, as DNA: TGTGCCATCAGTTTATCAGGGAACACTGAAGCTTTCTTT. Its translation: CAISLSGNTEAFF.

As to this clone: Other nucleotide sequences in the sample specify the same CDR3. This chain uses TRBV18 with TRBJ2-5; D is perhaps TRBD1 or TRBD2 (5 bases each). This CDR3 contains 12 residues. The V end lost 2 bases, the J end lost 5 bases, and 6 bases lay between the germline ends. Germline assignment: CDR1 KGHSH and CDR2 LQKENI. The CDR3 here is CASSPEGETQYF. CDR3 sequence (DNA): TGTGCCAGCTCACCAGAGGGGGAGACCCAGTACTTC.

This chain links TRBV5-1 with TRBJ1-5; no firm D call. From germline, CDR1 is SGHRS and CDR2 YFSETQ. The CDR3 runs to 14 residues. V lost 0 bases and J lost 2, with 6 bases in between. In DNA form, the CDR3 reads TGCGCCAGCAGCTTGGTCCCGGGCAATCAGCCCCAGCATTTT. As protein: CASSLVPGNQPQHF.

The CDR3 bases are TGTGCCAGCAGTTTGGGACTAGCGCGGTACAATGAGCAGTTCTTC. Protein: CASSLGLARYNEQFF. V is TRBV27 and J is TRBJ2-1, with 10 bases matching TRBD2. After removal of 3 bases from V and 4 bases from J, the junction contained 3 bases not matched to a gene. The CDR3 consists of 15 residues. CDR1 and CDR2 (germline): MNHEY, SMNVEV (reference sequence).

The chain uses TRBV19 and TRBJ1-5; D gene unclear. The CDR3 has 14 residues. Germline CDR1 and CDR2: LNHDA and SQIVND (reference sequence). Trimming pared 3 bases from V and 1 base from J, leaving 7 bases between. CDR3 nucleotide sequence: TGTGCCAGTAGTATGGGCAGAAGCAATCAGCCCCAGCATTTT. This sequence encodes CASSMGRSNQPQHF.

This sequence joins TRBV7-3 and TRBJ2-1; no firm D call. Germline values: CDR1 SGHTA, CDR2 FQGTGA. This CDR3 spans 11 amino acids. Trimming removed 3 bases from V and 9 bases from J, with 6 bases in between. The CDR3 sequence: CASSFPTEQFF. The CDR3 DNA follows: TGTGCCAGCAGCTTCCCGACTGAGCAGTTCTTC.